The sequence of this T cell receptor beta chain was determined in a study of OX40 agonist ivuxolimab in advanced cancers. Germline CDR1 LNHDA, CDR2 SQIVND (reference sequence). Trimming took 3 bases from V and 8 from J, leaving 16 bases between them. The CDR3 spans 14 residues. Method: immunoSEQ multiplex PCR; TCRdb's copy keeps in-frame clones and lacks some. The top ten clones hold less than 0.2% of a sample with 80,000 to 100,000 clones, roughly 95% of them seen once. This sequence originates from an adult with an advanced solid tumor such as melanoma, head and neck, liver or kidney cancer. Sequenced material: CD4+ or CD8+ T cells sorted from blood, taken in a trial of the OX40 agonist ivuxolimab. The V and J genes are TRBV19 and TRBJ1-2, with D possibly TRBD1 on 5 matching bases. The CDR3 region has the DNA TGTGCCAGTAGTATGGGACGGACGACTGTCGGCTACACCTTC. Amino acids: CASSMGRTTVGYTF.